This is a list of T cell receptor beta chains from one sample in a study of CD8 T cells in ankylosing spondylitis. MiXCR was run by TCRdb on the 5' RACE reads, yielding one entry per CDR3 protein. The data hold some 240,000 distinct CDR3 sequences, with around 7.9% observed a single time. Sequencing used blood, either unsorted or a sorted T cell fraction (not recorded which). These receptors were obtained from a male donor with ankylosing spondylitis. Both conserved end residues are part of each CDR3. Each record gives: clone size, D gene, J gene, V gene, CDR3 protein, CDR3 DNA. A D gene is named only where the DNA matches it firmly. Only some rows state a clone size, as once, few, many or a class for expanded clones.

>-|-|TRBJ1-1|TRBV12-3/TRBV12-4
CASGGGGRTEAFF
TGTGCCAGCGGAGGCGGGGGGCGGACTGAAGCTTTCTTT
>many|-|TRBJ2-7|TRBV6-5
CASSYSDPPYEQYF
TGTGCCAGCAGTTACTCGGATCCCCCCTACGAGCAGTACTTC
>few|-|TRBJ2-7|TRBV12-3/TRBV12-4
CASSLEMRGGGPYF
TGTGCCAGCAGTTTAGAGATGAGGGGCGGCGGGCCGTACTTC
>many|-|TRBJ1-2|TRBV10-3
CAISESGAAVYGYTF
TGTGCCATCAGTGAGTCAGGGGCGGCCGTCTATGGCTACACCTTC
>many|TRBD2|TRBJ2-5|TRBV6-5
CASSYWGGQETQYF
TGTGCCAGCAGTTATTGGGGGGGTCAAGAGACCCAGTACTTC
>many|-|TRBJ2-5|TRBV6-1
CASSETGRTQETQYF
TGTGCCAGCAGTGAAACGGGGAGAACCCAAGAGACCCAGTACTTC
>many|-|TRBJ2-3|TRBV5-1
CASSLDLSSGADTQYF
TGCGCCAGCAGCTTGGATCTTAGCAGTGGCGCAGATACGCAGTATTTT
>many|TRBD1|TRBJ1-1|TRBV4-3
CASSQNRGRTEAFF
TGCGCCAGCAGCCAGAACAGGGGGCGCACTGAAGCTTTCTTT
>many|-|TRBJ1-1|TRBV11-2
CASSLEAGSEAFF
TGTGCCAGCAGCTTAGAGGCGGGATCTGAAGCTTTCTTT
>few|TRBD1|TRBJ2-4|TRBV7-2
CASSLAVGQPKNIQYF
TGTGCCAGCAGCTTAGCGGTGGGACAGCCGAAAAACATTCAGTACTTC
>many|TRBD1|TRBJ2-5|TRBV9
CASSVDGAGGLEETQYF
TGTGCCAGCAGCGTAGACGGTGCAGGGGGCTTAGAAGAGACCCAGTACTTC
>few|TRBD2|TRBJ2-3|TRBV10-3
CATGIAGSTDTQYF
TGTGCCACCGGGATAGCGGGGAGCACAGATACGCAGTATTTT
>many|-|TRBJ1-1|TRBV15
CATSPHREVNTEAFF
TGTGCCACCAGCCCTCACAGAGAAGTGAACACTGAAGCTTTCTTT
>many|-|TRBJ2-1|TRBV20-1
CSAILLGYNEQFF
TGCAGTGCTATTCTCCTAGGCTACAATGAGCAGTTCTTC
>many|-|TRBJ2-5|TRBV7-2
CASSLVWLQETQYF
TGTGCCAGCAGCTTAGTTTGGCTCCAAGAGACCCAGTACTTC
>many|-|TRBJ1-2|TRBV6-2/TRBV6-3
CASSYSVTRGYTF
TGTGCCAGCAGTTACTCGGTGACAAGGGGCTACACCTTC
>many|-|TRBJ2-4|TRBV14
CASSSGRGNIQYF
TGTGCCAGCAGCTCGGGAAGGGGAAACATTCAGTACTTC
>many|TRBD2|TRBJ2-7|TRBV7-2
CASSPWTSGLSYEQYF
TGTGCCAGCAGTCCCTGGACTAGCGGGCTTTCCTACGAGCAGTACTTC
>many|TRBD2|TRBJ2-5|TRBV20-1
CSASGLAGGGWETQYF
TGCAGTGCTAGCGGACTAGCGGGAGGTGGGTGGGAGACCCAGTACTTC
>-|TRBD2|TRBJ2-7|TRBV12-3/TRBV12-4
CASSPEVAGYEQYF
TGTGCCAGCAGCCCGGAGGTAGCGGGATACGAGCAGTACTTC
>many|-|TRBJ1-1|TRBV27
CASSLSLGARRTEAFF
TGTGCCAGCAGTTTATCGTTAGGGGCTCGACGCACTGAAGCTTTCTTT
>many|TRBD1|TRBJ1-5|TRBV29-1
CSVVVDRGNQPQHF
TGCAGCGTTGTTGTGGACAGGGGCAATCAGCCCCAGCATTTT
>-|-|TRBJ1-2|TRBV3-1
CASSPAIGANYGYTF
TGTGCCAGCAGCCCCGCCATCGGGGCGAACTATGGCTACACCTTC
>few|-|TRBJ2-7|TRBV25-1
CASSEGGFEQYF
TGTGCCAGCAGTGAAGGGGGATTCGAGCAGTACTTC
>many|-|TRBJ1-1|TRBV27
CASSPGGSEAFF
TGTGCCAGCAGCCCCGGTGGCTCTGAAGCTTTCTTT
>-|-|TRBJ2-5|TRBV6-2/TRBV6-3
CASSYRAETQYF
TGTGCCAGCAGTTACAGGGCAGAGACCCAGTACTTC
>many|-|TRBJ2-1|TRBV5-1
CASSLTDNEQFF
TGCGCCAGCAGCTTGACCGACAATGAGCAGTTCTTC
>many|-|TRBJ1-2|TRBV5-1
CASSFNQNYGYTF
TGCGCCAGCAGCTTTAACCAAAACTATGGCTACACCTTC
>many|-|TRBJ1-2|TRBV11-2
CASSLESYSGKPYGYTF
TGTGCCAGCAGCTTAGAAAGCTACAGCGGAAAACCCTATGGCTACACCTTC
>many|-|TRBJ2-1|TRBV7-6
CASSLESGTSPYNEQFF
TGTGCCAGCAGCTTAGAGTCCGGGACATCGCCCTACAATGAGCAGTTCTTC
>many|TRBD1|TRBJ1-1|TRBV29-1
CSVRTGEGEAFF
TGCAGCGTTAGGACAGGGGAGGGGGAAGCTTTCTTT